This is a list of T cell receptor beta chains from one sample in a study of blood T cell repertoires in COVID-19. Here immunoSEQ multiplex PCR was the method, and the copy in TCRdb shows in-frame clones only, minus some. Here the sample spans about 190,000 clones, 85% to 90% being singletons. The sequenced material came from peripheral blood. Source of these receptors: a human donor in a cohort sampled during active COVID-19. Each CDR3 is given with its conserved first and last residue. The order of the fields is D gene, V gene, J gene, clone size, CDR3 DNA, CDR3 protein. The D gene is left open where the match is weak. Only part of the rows carry a size: once, few, many, or a class if the clone is expanded.

d_gene: NA; v_gene: TRBV2; j_gene: TRBJ1-4; abundance: once; CDR3nt: TGTGCCAGCATTTCGTGGGCCTTCAATGAAAAACTGTTTTTT; CDR3aa: CASISWAFNEKLFF
d_gene: NA; v_gene: TRBV9; j_gene: TRBJ1-2; abundance: NA; CDR3nt: TGTGCCAGCAGCCCCCGATGGGGGGGCTTCGATGGCTACACCTTC; CDR3aa: CASSPRWGGFDGYTF
d_gene: NA; v_gene: TRBV30; j_gene: TRBJ2-7; abundance: few; CDR3nt: TGTGCCTACCATGGGCTAGCCCTCTACGAGCAGTACTTC; CDR3aa: CAYHGLALYEQYF
d_gene: TRBD1; v_gene: TRBV5-6; j_gene: TRBJ2-5; abundance: NA; CDR3nt: TGTGCCAGCAGCTTGTGGGGATGGACAGGCAGACAAGAGACCCAGTACTTC; CDR3aa: CASSLWGWTGRQETQYF
d_gene: NA; v_gene: TRBV4-3; j_gene: TRBJ1-1; abundance: few; CDR3nt: TGCGCCAGCAGCCAAGACCCCTACTCAGGGATGAACACTGAAGCTTTCTTT; CDR3aa: CASSQDPYSGMNTEAFF
d_gene: NA; v_gene: TRBV7-2; j_gene: TRBJ2-2; abundance: NA; CDR3nt: TGTGCCAGCAGCGGACGGGATTGGGGCACCGGGGAGCTGTTTTTT; CDR3aa: CASSGRDWGTGELFF
d_gene: TRBD1; v_gene: TRBV13; j_gene: TRBJ1-2; abundance: NA; CDR3nt: TGTGCCAGCAGCCCCCGACAGGGAAACGTACGTGGCTACACCTTC; CDR3aa: CASSPRQGNVRGYTF
d_gene: TRBD1; v_gene: TRBV7-2; j_gene: TRBJ2-5; abundance: NA; CDR3nt: TGTGCCAGCAGCGGGACAGGGGGCCGGGAGACCCAGTACTTC; CDR3aa: CASSGTGGRETQYF
d_gene: NA; v_gene: TRBV30; j_gene: TRBJ1-1; abundance: NA; CDR3nt: TGTGCCTGGAGTGGTAGCAAAGGAACTGAAGCTTTCTTT; CDR3aa: CAWSGSKGTEAFF
d_gene: NA; v_gene: TRBV9; j_gene: TRBJ2-1; abundance: NA; CDR3nt: TGTGCCAGCAGCGGGGACAATCATGAGCAGTTCTTC; CDR3aa: CASSGDNHEQFF
d_gene: NA; v_gene: TRBV21-1; j_gene: TRBJ1-4; abundance: NA; CDR3nt: TGTGCCAGCAGCGCCACACAGGGGGAAAAACTGTTTTTT; CDR3aa: CASSATQGEKLFF
d_gene: TRBD2; v_gene: TRBV25-1; j_gene: TRBJ2-7; abundance: NA; CDR3nt: TGTGCCAGCAGTGTTGGGACTAGCGGGAGGATCTACGAGCAGTACTTC; CDR3aa: CASSVGTSGRIYEQYF
d_gene: NA; v_gene: TRBV29-1; j_gene: TRBJ2-5; abundance: NA; CDR3nt: TGCAGCGTTGAAGGGTGGGGGCAGGGCGGAGAGACCCAGTACTTC; CDR3aa: CSVEGWGQGGETQYF
d_gene: TRBD2; v_gene: TRBV4-2; j_gene: TRBJ2-7; abundance: NA; CDR3nt: TGTGCCAGCAGCCAAGAACTAGCGGGGGTATACGAGCAGTACTTC; CDR3aa: CASSQELAGVYEQYF
d_gene: TRBD1; v_gene: TRBV6-6; j_gene: TRBJ1-5; abundance: NA; CDR3nt: TGTGCCAGCAGAAGCTACAGGGGTTCGGATCAGCCCCAGCATTTT; CDR3aa: CASRSYRGSDQPQHF
d_gene: NA; v_gene: TRBV4-3; j_gene: TRBJ2-2; abundance: NA; CDR3nt: TGCGCCAGCAGCCAAGATCGGGACGGGGAGCTGTTTTTT; CDR3aa: CASSQDRDGELFF
d_gene: TRBD1; v_gene: TRBV3-1/TRBV3-2; j_gene: TRBJ1-5; abundance: NA; CDR3nt: TGTGCCAGCAGCTCACGACAGGGGCCCGCCTTACAGCCCCAGCATTTT; CDR3aa: CASSSRQGPALQPQHF
d_gene: TRBD1; v_gene: TRBV19; j_gene: TRBJ1-1; abundance: NA; CDR3nt: TGTGCCAGTAGCAGGACAGGGAACACTGAAGCTTTCTTT; CDR3aa: CASSRTGNTEAFF
d_gene: NA; v_gene: TRBV6-6; j_gene: TRBJ2-1; abundance: NA; CDR3nt: TGTGCCAGCACCCCTGACGGGTCCTACAATGAGCAGTTCTTC; CDR3aa: CASTPDGSYNEQFF
d_gene: TRBD1; v_gene: TRBV2; j_gene: TRBJ2-5; abundance: NA; CDR3nt: TGTGCCAGCAGGGACAGGGTTGCAGAGACCCAGTACTTC; CDR3aa: CASRDRVAETQYF
d_gene: NA; v_gene: TRBV13; j_gene: TRBJ2-7; abundance: NA; CDR3nt: TGTGCCAGCAGCTTAAATTGGGGCCACGAGCAGTACTTC; CDR3aa: CASSLNWGHEQYF
d_gene: TRBD2; v_gene: TRBV18; j_gene: TRBJ2-1; abundance: few; CDR3nt: TGTGCCAGCTCACCCGGGCTCCCGTGGGGGGGTGAGCAGTTCTTC; CDR3aa: CASSPGLPWGGEQFF
d_gene: TRBD2; v_gene: TRBV2; j_gene: TRBJ2-2; abundance: NA; CDR3nt: TGTGCCAGCAGCCCCCACCCGGCTAGCGGTAACACCGGGGAGCTGTTTTTT; CDR3aa: CASSPHPASGNTGELFF
d_gene: NA; v_gene: TRBV6-5; j_gene: TRBJ2-2; abundance: NA; CDR3nt: TGTGCCAGCAGTTACGGGCCAGTGAGTTTGACCGGGGAGCTGTTTTTT; CDR3aa: CASSYGPVSLTGELFF
d_gene: TRBD1; v_gene: TRBV6-5; j_gene: TRBJ2-2; abundance: NA; CDR3nt: TGTGCCAGCAGTTACCGGGACAGGGCCAACACCGGGGAGCTGTTTTTT; CDR3aa: CASSYRDRANTGELFF
d_gene: NA; v_gene: TRBV10-2; j_gene: TRBJ1-1; abundance: NA; CDR3nt: TGCGCCACCCGAGGGGGGGGGACTGAAGCTTTCTTT; CDR3aa: CATRGGGTEAFF